What follows are 25 T cell receptor beta chains derived from one specimen sequenced in a study of blood T cell repertoires in COVID-19. Libraries were prepared by immunoSEQ multiplex PCR; TCRdb keeps only in-frame clonotypes and omits some of them. The sample yields roughly 150,000 clones, 85% to 90% seen once. The sample was peripheral blood. These TCRs come from a woman in her forties with acute or convalescent COVID-19.

The chain carries TRBV25-1 and TRBJ2-1; 7 bases align to TRBD1. Germline V CDR1 and CDR2: MGHDK, SYGVNS. The CDR3 sequence is 15 residues long. J was trimmed by 4 bases and V by 5 bases; bases with no gene match: 8. The CDR3 nucleotides read TGTGCCAGCAGTCTACGGGACAGAAGATACAATGAGCAGTTCTTC. Protein product: CASSLRDRRYNEQFF.

The chain couples TRBV9 to TRBJ1-4; 8 bases fit TRBD1. With 4 bases clipped from V and 7 bases from J, the junction kept 3 bases outside the gene matches. Looked up from germline, CDR1 is SGDLS and CDR2 is YYNGEE. CDR3 length: 13 residues. CDR3 protein: CASSKQGGEKLFF. DNA of the CDR3: TGTGCCAGCAGCAAACAGGGGGGTGAAAAACTGTTTTTT. Combining the CDR3 with reference TRBV9 and TRBJ1-4 gives the whole variable domain DSGVTQTPKHLITATGQRVTLRCSPRSGDLSVYWYQQSLDQGLQFLIQYYNGEERAKGNILERFSAQQFPDLHSELNLSSLELGDSALYFCASSKQGGEKLFFGSGTQLSVL.

The chain carries TRBV5-1 and TRBJ1-3; D gene unclear. CDR1 is SGHRS and CDR2 is YFSETQ in the germline V gene. Trimming pared 0 bases from V and 0 bases from J, leaving 10 bases between. The CDR3 has 16 amino acids. The DNA of the CDR3 is TGCGCCAGCAGCTTGGACCGCTACGACTCTGGAAACACCATATATTTT. As protein: CASSLDRYDSGNTIYF. The full variable domain, its missing parts supplied by reference TRBV5-1 and TRBJ1-3, is KAGVTQTPRYLIKTRGQQVTLSCSPISGHRSVSWYQQTPGQGLQFLFEYFSETQRNKGNFPGRFSGRQFSNSRSEMNVSTLELGDSALYLCASSLDRYDSGNTIYFGEGSWLTVV.

The table lists this clone with a few counts. The V gene is TRBV3-1 (or the pseudogene TRBV3-2), the J gene TRBJ1-4, with D possibly TRBD1 on 6 matching bases. With 4 bases removed from V and 0 bases from J, the gap between germline ends came to 18 bases. The CDR3 spans 18 residues. Germline CDR1 is LGHDT and CDR2 is YNNKEL (reference sequence). The CDR3 DNA reads TGTGCCAGCAGCCGTGAAGTTAGGGGGGGGTCAACTAATGAAAAACTGTTTTTT. Its translation: CASSREVRGGSTNEKLFF.

The J gene is TRBJ1-1, the V gene TRBV24-1; a weak D match, TRBD1 (5 bases). V was clipped by 5 bases and J by 1 base, with 16 bases between them. Looked up from germline, CDR1 is KGHDR and CDR2 is SFDVKD. CDR3 size: 16 residues. The CDR3 DNA reads as TGTGCCACCAGTGCAGCCAGACAGACCCAGAACACTGAAGCTTTCTTT. This codes for CATSAARQTQNTEAFF.

V and J are TRBV2 and TRBJ2-2; 9 bases fit TRBD1. The germline V gene encodes CDR1 SNHLY and CDR2 FYNNEI. This CDR3 contains 17 residues. V dropped 3 bases and J dropped 7; count of bases not matched to a gene: 12. The CDR3 reads CASSETLTGGAGGELFF. The DNA for the CDR3 is TGTGCCAGCAGTGAGACCCTCACAGGGGGCGCTGGCGGGGAGCTGTTTTTT.

This chain joins TRBV27 and TRBJ2-7, with a tentative D call TRBD1 (6 bases). Deletions cut 6 bases from V and 0 bases from J, with 15 bases between. The germline CDR1 and CDR2 sequences are MNHEY and SMNVEV (reference sequence). The CDR3 has 15 residues. The CDR3 loop is CASSPGAGSSYEQYF. CDR3 bases: TGTGCCAGCAGCCCAGGGGCAGGCAGCTCCTACGAGCAGTACTTC.

This chain uses TRBV16 with TRBJ1-2; D possibly corresponds to TRBD1 (6 bases). The CDR3 has 17 residues. Trimming pared 2 bases from V and 6 bases from J, leaving 22 bases between. Germline V gives CDR1 KGHSY, CDR2 FQNENV. The CDR3 spells CASSQNGIQGNKHGYTF. The CDR3 DNA reads TGTGCCAGCAGCCAAAACGGGATACAGGGTAACAAGCATGGCTACACCTTC.

The J gene is TRBJ2-3, the V gene TRBV19; D is unclear. Between the trimmed V and J ends, which lost 9 bases and 6 bases, there was a span of 13 bases. The germline CDR1 and CDR2 sequences are LNHDA and SQIVND (reference sequence). The CDR3 runs 12 residues. This CDR3 is CASTFGGDTQYF. The CDR3 DNA reads TGTGCCAGCACTTTCGGTGGTGATACGCAGTATTTT. Supplemented by reference TRBV19 and TRBJ2-3, the full variable domain reads DGGITQSPKYLFRKEGQNVTLSCEQNLNHDAMYWYRQDPGQGLRLIYYSQIVNDFQKGDIAEGYSVSREKKESFPLTVTSAQKNPTAFYLCASTFGGDTQYFGPGTRLTVL.

The gene calls are TRBV20-1 and TRBJ2-1; TRBD2 might be the D (5 bases). Germline CDR1 DFQATT, CDR2 SNEGSKA (reference sequence). Trimming removed 3 bases from V and 4 bases from J, with 10 bases in between. The CDR3 is made up of 13 amino acids. CDR3 protein: CSASGGRYNEQFF. CDR3 in DNA: TGCAGTGCTAGTGGTGGGAGATACAATGAGCAGTTCTTC.

This sequence joins TRBV9 and TRBJ2-7; D not certain. CDR3 length: 15 amino acids. The V gene's germline CDR1 is SGDLS and CDR2 YYNGEE. Trimming stripped 0 bases from V and 0 bases from J, with 10 bases between. The DNA for the CDR3 is TGTGCCAGCAGCGTAGGTCCAGGTGACTCCTACGAGCAGTACTTC. Its translation: CASSVGPGDSYEQYF.

V gene TRBV21-1 combines with J gene TRBJ2-2; TRBD2 reflects the table's D call only, with no check against the DNA. TRBV21-1 has pseudogene status. The CDR3 extends over 13 amino acids. CDR3 sequence: CASMRLWPGELFF. In DNA, the CDR3 is TGTGCCAGCATGCGGTTGTGGCCCGGGGAGCTGTTTTTT.

The rearrangement uses TRBV20-1 and TRBJ1-2, with 9 nucleotides matching TRBD1. With 3 bases clipped from V and 4 bases from J, the junction kept 6 bases outside the gene matches. The germline CDR1 and CDR2 sequences are DFQATT and SNEGSKA (reference sequence). This CDR3 comprises 14 residues. CDR3 nucleotides: TGCAGTGCTAGTGGGACAGGGACAAGCTATGGCTACACCTTC. Protein: CSASGTGTSYGYTF.

The CDR3 DNA follows: TGTGCCAGCAGTTCGGCGACTATGTACAATGAGCAGTTCTTC. It specifies CASSSATMYNEQFF. V usage is TRBV6-5 and J usage is TRBJ2-1; the D gene is possibly TRBD2 (5 bases). The V gene lost 4 bases and the J gene lost 4 bases, with 11 bases spanning the gap. This CDR3 spans 14 amino acids. CDR1 MNHEY and CDR2 SVGAGI come from the germline V gene.

The chain combines TRBV20-1 with TRBJ1-6, with no clear D. The CDR3 is 13 amino acids. The V end lost 3 bases, the J end lost 7 bases, and 10 bases lay between the germline ends. Per the germline V gene, CDR1 is DFQATT and CDR2 is SNEGSKA (reference sequence). CDR3 protein: CSASAGSNSPLHF. Here the CDR3 DNA reads TGCAGTGCTAGTGCGGGGTCAAATTCACCCCTCCACTTT.

The V and J genes are TRBV25-1 and TRBJ2-5; D not certain. CDR3 length: 14 residues. Germline-derived CDR1 and CDR2 are MGHDK and SYGVNS. V lost 3 bases and J lost 0, with 8 bases in between. The CDR3 here is CASSDYLYQETQYF. The CDR3 DNA is TGTGCCAGCAGTGATTATCTATACCAAGAGACCCAGTACTTC.

In this sample, this clone turned up once. The rearrangement links TRBV19 to TRBJ2-7; perhaps TRBD2 as D (7 bases). CDR3 length equals 14 residues. V was shortened by 4 bases and J by 0 bases, with 10 bases between the two germline ends. The germline CDR1 and CDR2 sequences are LNHDA and SQIVND (reference sequence). CDR3 coding DNA: TGTGCCAGTAGTAAGCGGGACAACTCCTACGAGCAGTACTTC. This codes for CASSKRDNSYEQYF.

J is TRBJ2-1 and V is TRBV10-3; 8 nucleotides align to TRBD1. Trimming removed 2 bases from V and 10 bases from J; junction bases left unmatched: 10. This CDR3 comprises 15 residues. Germline V gives CDR1 ENHRY, CDR2 SYGVKD. CDR3 coding DNA: TGTGCCATCAGTGAGGGTCTAGACAGGGGTCAGGAGCAGTTCTTC. Its protein product is CAISEGLDRGQEQFF.

The CDR3 DNA sequence: TGTGCCAGTAGCTTTGGACTAGCGGGGTACAATGAGCAGTTCTTC. Protein: CASSFGLAGYNEQFF. The chain couples TRBV19 to TRBJ2-1; 12 nucleotides line up with TRBD2. J lost 4 bases, V lost 6 bases, and 4 bases had no gene match. CDR1 and CDR2 from the germline V gene are LNHDA and SQIVND (reference sequence). The CDR3 runs 15 residues.

CDR3 amino acids: CASSFGLRFEGQFF. The CDR3 DNA reads as TGTGCCAGCAGTTTTGGCCTCAGATTTGAGGGGCAGTTCTTC. The chain employs TRBV27 and TRBJ2-1; D is possibly TRBD2 (5 bases). The CDR3 has 14 amino acids. The V gene's germline CDR1 is MNHEY and CDR2 SMNVEV (reference sequence). V was shortened by 3 bases and J by 12 bases, with 18 bases between the two germline ends.

The sample holds one count of this clone. The chain has TRBV28 and TRBJ2-1; 7 bases fit TRBD1. The CDR3 extends over 11 amino acids. V gave up 1 base and J gave up 13 bases; unmatched junction bases: 1. The germline gives CDR1 MDHEN, CDR2 SYDVKM. CDR3 nucleotides: TGTGCCAGCAGTTTATACAGGGGTCAGTTCTTC. Its protein product is CASSLYRGQFF.

The rearrangement links TRBV18 to TRBJ2-2, with 11 bases identical to TRBD2. Losses at the gene ends were 1 base for V and 0 bases for J; bases not matched to a gene: 1. This CDR3 region has 17 residues. The germline V gene has CDR1 KGHSH and CDR2 LQKENI. The CDR3 loop reads CASSPRLAGTNTGELFF. CDR3 in DNA: TGTGCCAGCTCACCACGACTAGCGGGAACGAACACCGGGGAGCTGTTTTTT.

The rearrangement uses TRBV13 and TRBJ2-3; the match to TRBD2 covers 9 bases. The CDR3 consists of 15 residues. Germline V gives CDR1 PRHDT, CDR2 FYEKMQ (reference sequence). V dropped 5 bases and J dropped 6; count of bases not matched to a gene: 9. The CDR3 loop reads CASSTISGRGDTQYF. The CDR3 DNA reads TGTGCCAGCAGCACAATTAGCGGGAGAGGGGATACGCAGTATTTT.

V and J are TRBV28 and TRBJ2-1; D remains ambiguous. CDR1 is MDHEN, CDR2 SYDVKM, per germline. V gave up 2 bases and J gave up 5 bases, with 19 bases separating them. CDR3 length: 17 amino acids. CDR3 protein: CASSLGLLGDTHNEQFF. The CDR3 nucleotides read TGTGCCAGCAGTTTAGGTCTATTGGGTGACACACACAATGAGCAGTTCTTC.

V is TRBV19 and J is TRBJ2-1; 12 bases agree with TRBD2. This CDR3 contains 21 residues. J gave up 0 bases and V 3 bases, and 15 bases lay outside the gene matches. CDR1 LNHDA and CDR2 SQIVND come from the germline V gene (reference sequence). CDR3 nucleotide sequence: TGTGCCAGTAGTATGGGGTTGTGGGCTAGCGGGAGGGCCGTCTCCTACAATGAGCAGTTCTTC. Translation gives CASSMGLWASGRAVSYNEQFF.